This TCR beta chain is from a study of T cells in Graves' hyperthyroidism and ophthalmopathy. Overall study results and limits: Separating ophthalmopathy from stable hyperthyroidism was achieved by a 13 V-J model. Most clonotypes expanded in thyroid above 0.001 were likewise present in blood.

At least ten counts were recorded for this clonotype. Its antigen is unidentified. The CDR3 totals 16 residues. Trimming removed 6 bases from V and 3 bases from J; junction bases left unmatched: 11. Among the patients, aged 18 to 65, hyperthyroidism was newly diagnosed and had lasted under 2 months. PBMCs were obtained from approximately 10 ml fresh peripheral blood. Using RNA transcripts as the source, TCR beta CDR3 regions were amplified. TCR CDR3 regions were first amplified by RT-PCR with HTBI primers. A single record per CDR3 protein comes from TCRdb applying MiXCR to the multiplex PCR reads. In the table there are 350,000 to 400,000 distinct CDR3 sequences, approximately 15% of which are singletons.

The material sequenced was blood. This sequence was found in an older woman with Graves' hyperthyroidism. The chain recombines TRBV12-3 or TRBV12-4 with TRBJ2-3; the match to TRBD2 covers 8 bases. CDR3 DNA sequence: TGTGCCAGCAGGCCTCCTCTGGGACTAGGAACAGATACGCAGTATTTT. Translation gives CASRPPLGLGTDTQYF.